This TCR beta chain is from a study of cytomegalovirus exposure and HLA in healthy donors. Study-level findings and limits: The study flagged roughly 150 TCR beta chains as cytomegalovirus-associated. Analyzed later, most CMV-associated TCR beta chains appeared HLA-restricted. Later work showed greater clonal expansion in HLA-associated TCR beta chains than in equally common others.

The PCR made use of 60 Vbeta and 13 Jbeta primers. TCRdb's table, derived via immunoSEQ multiplex PCR, lists solely in-frame clones and lacks some. The profile shows 170,000 or so clones, 77% of them singletons. J gave up 7 bases and V 10 bases, and 11 bases lay outside the gene matches. This CDR3 contains 14 residues. Germline lookup yields CDR1 WSHSY and CDR2 SAAADI. On this clone: The antigen is unknown.

The material sequenced was PBMCs. This TCR derives from a woman aged 30 to 39 in good health and CMV-seropositive. The rearrangement uses TRBV10-2 and TRBJ1-5; 9 positions match TRBD1. The CDR3 is CATKKGQGGQPQHF. CDR3 nucleotide sequence: TGCGCCACCAAAAAGGGACAGGGAGGGCAGCCCCAGCATTTT.